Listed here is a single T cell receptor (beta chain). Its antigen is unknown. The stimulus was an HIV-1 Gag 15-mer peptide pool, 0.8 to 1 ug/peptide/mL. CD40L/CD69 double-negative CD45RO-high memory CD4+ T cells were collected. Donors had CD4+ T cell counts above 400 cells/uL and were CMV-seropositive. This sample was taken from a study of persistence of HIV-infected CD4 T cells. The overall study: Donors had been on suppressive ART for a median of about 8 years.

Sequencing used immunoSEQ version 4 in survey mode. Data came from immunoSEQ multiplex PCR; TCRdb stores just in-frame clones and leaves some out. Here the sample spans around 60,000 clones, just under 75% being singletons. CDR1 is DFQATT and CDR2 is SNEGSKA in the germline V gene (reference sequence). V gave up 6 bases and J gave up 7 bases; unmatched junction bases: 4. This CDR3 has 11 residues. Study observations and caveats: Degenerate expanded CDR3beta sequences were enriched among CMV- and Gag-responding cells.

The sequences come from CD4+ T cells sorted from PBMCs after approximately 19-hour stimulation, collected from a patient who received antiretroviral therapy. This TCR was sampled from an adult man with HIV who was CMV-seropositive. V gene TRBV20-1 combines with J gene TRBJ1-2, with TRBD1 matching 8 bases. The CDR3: CSAIGTGGYTF. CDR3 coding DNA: TGCAGTGCCATAGGGACAGGTGGCTACACCTTC.